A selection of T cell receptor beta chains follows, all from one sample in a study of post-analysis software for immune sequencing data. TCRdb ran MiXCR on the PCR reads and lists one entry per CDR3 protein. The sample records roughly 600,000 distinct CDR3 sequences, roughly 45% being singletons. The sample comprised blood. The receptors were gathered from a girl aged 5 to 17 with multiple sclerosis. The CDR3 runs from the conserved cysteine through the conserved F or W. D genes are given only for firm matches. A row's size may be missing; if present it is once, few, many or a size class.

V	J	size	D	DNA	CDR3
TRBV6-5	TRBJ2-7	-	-	TGTGCCAGCAGTTCGGCTAGGATCGGTTACGAGCAGTACTTC	CASSSARIGYEQYF
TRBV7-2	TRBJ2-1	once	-	TGTGCCAGCAGCCGCCCTCGGGGGGCTGGGGCGTTCTTC	CASSRPRGAGAFF
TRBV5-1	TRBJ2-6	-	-	TGCGCCAGCAGCTGGGGAGAGGGGCCCCCCTCTGGGGCCAACGTCCTGACTTTC	CASSWGEGPPSGANVLTF
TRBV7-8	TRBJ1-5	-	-	TGTGCCAGCAGCTTACCCCAGCATTTT	CASSLPQHF
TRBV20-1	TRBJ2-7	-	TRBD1	TGCAGTGCTAGACCCGGGACAGCGAGGAACGAGCAGTACTTC	CSARPGTARNEQYF
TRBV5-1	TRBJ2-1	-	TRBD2	TGCGCCAGCAGCTTGGTGCTAGCGGAAAGGAATGAGCAGTTCTTC	CASSLVLAERNEQFF
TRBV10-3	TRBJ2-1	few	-	TGTGCCATCAGTGAGTTGGGTCGAAACCTAGACAATGAGCAGTTCTTC	CAISELGRNLDNEQFF
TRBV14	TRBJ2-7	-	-	TGTGCCGGCAGCCGAGATGGGGGCCCCTACGAGCAGTACTTC	CAGSRDGGPYEQYF
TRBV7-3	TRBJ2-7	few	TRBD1	TGTGCCAGCAGCTACACAGGGGGCGCCCTGGACGAGCAGTACTTC	CASSYTGGALDEQYF
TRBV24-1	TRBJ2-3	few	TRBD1	TGTGCCACCGAGTACGAGACAGGGCTACTTTCAGATACGCAGTATTTT	CATEYETGLLSDTQYF
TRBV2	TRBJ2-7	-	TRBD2	TGTGCCAGCAGTGGACTAGCGGATCCTTACGAGCAGTACTTC	CASSGLADPYEQYF
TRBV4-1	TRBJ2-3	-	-	TGCGCCAGCAGCCAGCTCACAGATACGCAGTATTTT	CASSQLTDTQYF
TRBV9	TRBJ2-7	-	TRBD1	TGTGCCAGCAGCGGAGGGGGGACAGGTACCTACGAGCAGTACTTC	CASSGGGTGTYEQYF
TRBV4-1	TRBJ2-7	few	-	TGCGCCAGCAGCACCGGTCCGTTGAGCTACGAGCAGTACTTC	CASSTGPLSYEQYF
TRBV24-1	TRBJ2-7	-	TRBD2	TGTGCCACCAGTGATAGCGGGACTACCCCCTACGAGCAGTACTTC	CATSDSGTTPYEQYF
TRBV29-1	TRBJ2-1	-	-	TGCAGCGTTACTCGGTTGAGGGGGTTCGGTGAGCAGTTCTTC	CSVTRLRGFGEQFF
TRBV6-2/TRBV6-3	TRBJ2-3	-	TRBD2	TGTGCCAGCAGTCCCCGGGGCGGGAGTGCCGGAGATACGCAGTATTTT	CASSPRGGSAGDTQYF
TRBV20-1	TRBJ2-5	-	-	TGCAGTCCAGATATGTCTGGGGGCTTGGGGGGAGAGACCCAGTACTTC	CSPDMSGGLGGETQYF
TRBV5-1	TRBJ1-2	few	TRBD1	TGCGCCAGCAGCCCGACAGGGGAGAATGGCTACACCTTC	CASSPTGENGYTF
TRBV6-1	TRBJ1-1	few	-	TGTGCCAGCAGTGAATCCCCCAGGTACTCTGAAGCTTTCTTT	CASSESPRYSEAFF
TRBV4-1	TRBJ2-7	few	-	TGCGCCAGCCGCCAAATCGGGGTTTCCGGGGGAGTGGGCTACGAGCAGTACTTC	CASRQIGVSGGVGYEQYF
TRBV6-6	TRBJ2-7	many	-	TGTGCCAGCAGTGAGGGTAGGTCCACCTACGAGCAGTACTTC	CASSEGRSTYEQYF
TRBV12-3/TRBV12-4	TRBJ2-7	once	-	TGTGCCAGCAGTTTACAGGGAGTCAGCTTCTACGAGCAGTACTTC	CASSLQGVSFYEQYF
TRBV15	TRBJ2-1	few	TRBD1	TGTGCCACCAGCAGAGGGGGGACAGGGAACAATGAGCAGTTCTTC	CATSRGGTGNNEQFF
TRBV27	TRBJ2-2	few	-	TGTGCCAGCAGGCCTGGGACATACTCCACCGGGGAGCTGTTTTTT	CASRPGTYSTGELFF
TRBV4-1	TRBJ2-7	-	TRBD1	TGCGTCAGCAGCCTCACGGACAGGGGGGGCTACGAGCAGTACTTC	CVSSLTDRGGYEQYF
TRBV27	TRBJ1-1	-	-	TGTGCCAGCTACTTGACCTATCACGGCTTTCTCGCTGAAGCTTTCTTT	CASYLTYHGFLAEAFF
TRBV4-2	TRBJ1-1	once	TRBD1	TGTGCCAGCAGCCAAGGGAGACAGGGGGCAGTTAAGGCTTTCTTT	CASSQGRQGAVKAFF
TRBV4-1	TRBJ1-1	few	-	TGCGCCAGCAGCCAATTTGATCGGAACACTGAAGCTTTCTTT	CASSQFDRNTEAFF
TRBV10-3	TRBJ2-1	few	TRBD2	TGTGCCACCCTAGCGGGGGCCTACAATGAGCAGTTCTTC	CATLAGAYNEQFF
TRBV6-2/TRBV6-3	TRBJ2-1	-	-	TGTGCCAGCAGTTACCTGGGACGGCCACTCCAGGATGAGCAGTTCTTC	CASSYLGRPLQDEQFF
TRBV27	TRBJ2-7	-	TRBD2	TGTGCCAGCAGTCTAAGGGGGACTAGCGGCTACGAGCAGTACTTC	CASSLRGTSGYEQYF
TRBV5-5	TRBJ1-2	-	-	TGTGCCAGCAGCTTGGATCCACAGGGCGTCAACTACTATGGCTACACCTTC	CASSLDPQGVNYYGYTF
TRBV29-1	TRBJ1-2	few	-	TGCAGCGTTGGACAGGTCTATGGCTACACCTTC	CSVGQVYGYTF
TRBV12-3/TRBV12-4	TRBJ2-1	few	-	TGTGCCAGCAGCTCCGTCAGGGCTCCCTACAATGAGCAGTTCTTC	CASSSVRAPYNEQFF
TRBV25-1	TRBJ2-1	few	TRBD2	TGTGCCAGCAGTGACCCGACTAGCGTCAACAATGAGCAGTTCTTC	CASSDPTSVNNEQFF
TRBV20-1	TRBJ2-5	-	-	TGCAGTGCTAGTCAGTGGGGGCAAGAGACCCAGTACTTC	CSASQWGQETQYF
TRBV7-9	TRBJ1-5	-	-	TGTGCCAGCAGCAAGACCGGGAATCAGCCCCAGCATTTT	CASSKTGNQPQHF
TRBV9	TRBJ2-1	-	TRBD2	TGTGCCAGCAGCGTAGGGGTAGCGGGAGGGCATAATGAGCAGTTCTTC	CASSVGVAGGHNEQFF
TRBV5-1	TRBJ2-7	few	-	TGCGCCAGCAGCTTGGACGCGGAATACGAGCAGTACTTC	CASSLDAEYEQYF
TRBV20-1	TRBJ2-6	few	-	TGCAGTGCTAGCCTTGGAGGGGCCAACGTCCTGACTTTC	CSASLGGANVLTF
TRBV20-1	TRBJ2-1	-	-	TGCAGTGCTAGAGGAGGAGGGGCGGTAGTCAATGAGCAGTTCTTC	CSARGGGAVVNEQFF
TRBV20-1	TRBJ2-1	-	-	TGCAGTGCTACTGACCCCGGGACCCGGACATATGAGCAGTTCTTC	CSATDPGTRTYEQFF
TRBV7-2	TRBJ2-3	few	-	TGTGCCAGCAGCCCTGGGTGGGCTAGCACAGATACGCAGTATTTT	CASSPGWASTDTQYF
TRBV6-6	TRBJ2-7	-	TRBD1	TGTGCCAGCAGTTACTCGGCCGGGACAGGCGGCTACGAGCAGTACTTC	CASSYSAGTGGYEQYF